Sequencing of this T cell receptor (beta chain) was carried out in a study of identical twins (dated by TCRdb to 2016 to 2017). About the study as a whole: To test whether fetal clonotypes persist, the study used deep sequencing on TCR alpha and beta repertoires from monozygotic twins, unrelated adults of various ages, and cord blood. To rule out contamination, the twin experiments were replicated at different times with different library preparation protocols. Beyond this particular receptor, the publication reports: In monozygotic twins, recombination models systematically underestimated out-of-frame TCR alpha sharing, but the models matched the sharing seen between unrelated individuals. Because the same donors could not be followed over many years, the conclusions relied on cross-sectional statistical analysis. Zero-insertion analyses could be partly confounded by invariant T cells such as MAIT and iNKT, though diverse VJ usage argued against such confounding for most clonotypes. Excess twin sharing in beta out-of-frame sequences was weaker because fewer shared sequences lowered the signal-to-noise ratio. Fewer insertions were carried by abundant cord blood beta clonotypes; a weaker similar trend was observed in young adult naive repertoires, while no such trend was observed in memory repertoires. Compared with coincidental sharing between unrelated individuals, out-of-frame TCR alpha sequences shared between twins showed an excess of sequences with low generation probability.

Only healthy Caucasian donors were included. The twin cohort consisted of three pairs of female monozygotic twins, all aged roughly 18 to 30 years. Peripheral blood mononuclear cells were used as the source from which RNA for TCR libraries was isolated. The junction shows trimming of 2 bases on V and 2 bases on J, and the gene matches do not reach 9 bases of it. The CDR3 holds 15 amino acids from the cysteine to the phenylalanine. The DNA shown is the 45-base CDR3, in frame from base 1. Looking up the germline V gene (reference sequence) yields CDR1 DFQATT and CDR2 SNEGSKA. The library was built by means of 5' RACE. These reads were obtained on an Illumina HiSeq 2000. Template switching introduced a universal primer binding site; the final cDNA contained a unique molecular identifier, enabling accurate counting of TCR cDNA molecules. Specific primers in the conserved constant-segment region were used to synthesize first-strand cDNA for TCR alpha and beta chains. To control for contamination, each cDNA library was double barcoded with a SMART-Mk sample barcode plus Illumina barcodes. TruSeq adapter sequences, together with Illumina sample barcodes, were added in two successive PCR steps. TCR alpha and beta cDNA libraries were sequenced on the Illumina HiSeq platform with custom primers. The original pipeline was this. MiGEC was used to process raw reads and extract unique molecular identifiers, and MiXCR was used to find CDR3 positions. Recombination models were inferred per individual with the repgenHMM and IGoR tools using an EM algorithm. The analysis of shared clonotypes was done with the tcR package in R, with sharing normalized by the product of cloneset sizes. Out-of-frame nonproductive sequences were analyzed to study raw recombination free of thymic and clonal selection effects. TCRdb redid the processing of the public reads, applying fastp at Q25 and MiXCR, and retained in-frame beta chains. Rows with a matching CDR3 protein are joined into one entry that keeps the most common DNA and genes. The V and J calls follow TCRdb's processing rather than the paper's. The sample table shows approximately 620,000 distinct CDR3 sequences, and 8.6% are seen once. Approximately 0.89% of the sample lies in the top ten.

This clonotype was recorded a few times. The target of this receptor is not known. Qualities for individual bases were not recorded, and no much larger clone is one base off. These data also featured in a second study, about yellow fever vaccine responses in identical twins. Per that second paper: The authors reported that the T cell response to vaccination in identical twins appeared partly convergent and partly personalized. The study precisely tracked vaccine-responding T cell clones in identical twins.

The sequence was collected from a woman aged 18-29 years in good health. Sequencing was done on a sample of PBMCs. This chain joins TRBV20-1 to TRBJ2-7, with 7 bases aligning to TRBD2. The nucleotides are TGCAGTGCTAGATTTCTTGGCGGGAGAGCCTACGAGCAGTACTTC. This yields the protein CSARFLGGRAYEQYF.